The 32 T cell receptor beta chains in this list originate from one sample, sequenced in a study of OX40 agonist ivuxolimab in advanced cancers. The assay was immunoSEQ multiplex PCR, and TCRdb's table has in-frame clones only and misses some. This sample has about 80,000 clones, with over 70% found just once. The sample here was CD4+ or CD8+ T cells sorted from blood, taken in a trial of the OX40 agonist ivuxolimab. The origin of the receptors is an adult with an advanced solid tumor such as melanoma, head and neck, liver or kidney cancer.

The V and J genes are TRBV7-2 and TRBJ2-7; 11 bases are a match to TRBD1. The germline V gene has CDR1 SGHTA and CDR2 FQGNSA. The J segment lost 2 bases and the V segment lost 5 bases, leaving 2 bases of the junction unmatched. This CDR3 contains 14 residues. CDR3 sequence: CASSRTGGPYEQYF. The CDR3 region has the DNA TGTGCCAGCAGCCGGACAGGGGGCCCCTACGAGCAGTACTTC.

This clone has only a few counts. The chain carries TRBV27 and TRBJ1-2; D is ambiguous. V lost 5 bases and J 5 bases, leaving 9 bases between the germline ends. Looked up from germline, CDR1 is MNHEY and CDR2 is SMNVEV (reference sequence). The CDR3 is made up of 12 amino acids. CDR3 DNA: TGTGCCAGCAGTCAATGGCCGTATGGCTACACCTTC. This codes for CASSQWPYGYTF.

Regarding this clone: An end of the junction differs from the germline gene, which may be a read error. In nucleotides, the CDR3 is TGTGCTAGCAGCTTCACAGTCGGAAACACCATATATTTT. Amino acid sequence: CASSFTVGNTIYF. V and J are TRBV7-7 and TRBJ1-3; D gene uncertain. From germline, CDR1 is SSHAT and CDR2 FNYEAQ (reference sequence). The CDR3 runs 13 residues.

The rearrangement links TRBV27 to TRBJ2-3, with TRBD1 matching 12 bases. This CDR3 spans 17 amino acids. The germline CDR1 and CDR2 sequences are MNHEY and SMNVEV (reference sequence). Trimming removed 5 bases from V and 5 bases from J; junction bases left unmatched: 11. The CDR3 here is CASSTPSGQGAGDTQYF. The CDR3 DNA sequence: TGTGCCAGCAGTACTCCCTCGGGACAGGGGGCGGGAGATACGCAGTATTTT.

V usage is TRBV7-9 and J usage is TRBJ1-1; 8 positions match TRBD1. The trim removed 5 bases at V and 4 bases at J, leaving 6 bases unmatched. From germline, CDR1 is SEHNR and CDR2 FQNEAQ (reference sequence). CDR3 size: 14 residues. The CDR3 region has the DNA TGTGCCAGCAGCCCCAGACAGGGGACCACTGAAGCTTTCTTT. This encodes CASSPRQGTTEAFF.

The chain couples TRBV11-2 to TRBJ1-1, with D possibly being TRBD1 (6 bases). There are 14 residues in the CDR3. Germline CDR1 reads SGHAT; CDR2 reads FQNNGV. V was shortened by 6 bases and J by 3 bases, with 14 bases between the two germline ends. DNA for the CDR3: TGTGCCAGCAGGCTTCACTCAGGGGACACTGAAGCTTTCTTT. Its translation: CASRLHSGDTEAFF.

This chain's CDR3 is CASSEGSGAQETQYF. The CDR3 DNA follows: TGCGCCAGCAGCGAGGGTAGCGGGGCCCAAGAGACCCAGTACTTC. This chain joins TRBV5-1 and TRBJ2-5, with 8 bases lining up with TRBD2. Germline V gene sequence: CDR1 SGHRS, CDR2 YFSETQ. This CDR3 is built from 15 residues. Trimming at V came to 4 bases and at J to 1 base, leaving 6 bases not matched to a gene.

The rearrangement links TRBV30 to TRBJ1-5; 7 bases fit TRBD1. The V segment lost 2 bases and the J segment 6 bases; nucleotides outside the gene matches: 4. The V gene's germline CDR1 is GTSNPN and CDR2 SVGIG (reference sequence). The CDR3 extends over 13 amino acids. CDR3 region: CAWSIGTAQPQHF. The CDR3, as DNA: TGTGCCTGGAGTATCGGGACAGCTCAGCCCCAGCATTTT.

The chain uses TRBV10-3 and TRBJ1-5; TRBD1 agrees at 8 bases. Germline-derived CDR1 and CDR2 are ENHRY and SYGVKD. This CDR3 contains 15 residues. The J segment lost 6 bases and the V segment lost 6 bases, leaving 10 bases of the junction unmatched. The DNA for the CDR3 is TGTGCCATCAGGGGGACAGGTCCGGGCGGTCAGCCCCAGCATTTT. It codes for CAIRGTGPGGQPQHF.

The rearrangement joins TRBV5-1 to TRBJ2-4, with D perhaps TRBD1 (6 bases). The germline CDR1 and CDR2 sequences are SGHRS and YFSETQ. This CDR3 spans 14 amino acids. V was shortened by 4 bases and J by 9 bases, with 17 bases between the two germline ends. The CDR3 DNA follows: TGCGCCAGCAGCAAGCCGGACAGTGTTCCCATTCAGTACTTC. Protein sequence: CASSKPDSVPIQYF.

V and J are TRBV6-5 and TRBJ1-1, with D unclear. Germline V gives CDR1 MNHEY, CDR2 SVGAGI. The CDR3 is 16 residues long. The V end lost 4 bases, the J end lost 4 bases, and 19 bases lay between the germline ends. CDR3 coding DNA: TGTGCCAGCAGTTCCCTGGGCGCGGGGAGCAGCACTGAAGCTTTCTTT. Translating it yields CASSSLGAGSSTEAFF.

The chain links TRBV7-6 to TRBJ2-1; D is perhaps TRBD1 or TRBD2 (11 bases each). The CDR3 is 20 residues long. Per germline, CDR1 SGHVS and CDR2 FNYEAQ. Deletions cut 0 bases from V and 9 bases from J, with 30 bases between. DNA of the CDR3: TGTGCCAGCAGCTTAGCGCGGGACAGGGGGAGACTAGCGGGGCTTAGTGAGCAGTTCTTC. Protein product: CASSLARDRGRLAGLSEQFF.

Only one count was recorded for this clone. V gene TRBV7-2 combines with J gene TRBJ2-5; no firm D call. This CDR3 comprises 11 residues. The V gene lost 5 bases and the J gene lost 7 bases, with 8 bases spanning the gap. CDR1 SGHTA and CDR2 FQGNSA come from the germline V gene. The CDR3 region is CASSQEGTQYF. CDR3 coding DNA: TGTGCCAGCAGCCAGGAAGGGACCCAGTACTTC.

This sequence joins TRBV2 and TRBJ1-2, with 9 bases that match TRBD1. The CDR3 spans 13 residues. The ends lost 4 bases at V and 8 bases at J; junction bases unmatched: 5. The germline CDR1 and CDR2 sequences are SNHLY and FYNNEI. CDR3: CASSGDRGEGYTF. The CDR3 nucleotides read TGTGCCAGCAGTGGTGACAGGGGGGAAGGCTACACCTTC.

The J gene is TRBJ1-1, the V gene TRBV19, with D unclear. V shed 7 bases and J shed 1 base, with 4 bases lying between them. CDR1 LNHDA and CDR2 SQIVND come from the germline V gene (reference sequence). The CDR3 length is 11 residues. The CDR3 DNA reads TGTGCCAGTAAATGGAACACTGAAGCTTTCTTT. The encoded protein is CASKWNTEAFF.

The rearrangement uses TRBV13 and TRBJ2-7; D might be TRBD1 or TRBD2, each matching 5 bases. This CDR3 has 13 amino acids. The germline V gene encodes CDR1 PRHDT and CDR2 FYEKMQ (reference sequence). Trimming stripped 0 bases from V and 7 bases from J, with 10 bases between. The CDR3 bases are TGTGCCAGCAGCTTAGGACGGGACGGGGAGCAGTACTTC. It is translated as CASSLGRDGEQYF.

This clone was seen just once. The rearrangement joins TRBV4-1 to TRBJ2-2; 7 positions match TRBD1. This CDR3 comprises 15 residues. V gave up 4 bases and J gave up 0 bases; unmatched junction bases: 2. Germline loops: CDR1 MGHRA, CDR2 YSYEKL. This CDR3 reads CASSRGQANTGELFF. The CDR3 nucleotides are TGCGCCAGCAGCCGAGGACAGGCGAACACCGGGGAGCTGTTTTTT.

The chain is built from TRBV11-3 and TRBJ2-1; no clear D. The V gene lost 1 base and the J gene lost 4 bases, with 20 bases spanning the gap. Germline lookup yields CDR1 SGHNT and CDR2 YENEEA. The CDR3 spans 18 residues. The CDR3 region has the DNA TGTGCCAGCAGCTTAGTGGTTGGTTCGGGCTATATATACAATGAGCAGTTCTTC. It translates to CASSLVVGSGYIYNEQFF.

V gene TRBV19 combines with J gene TRBJ2-3; D gene uncertain. With 1 base removed from V and 0 bases from J, the gap between germline ends came to 5 bases. This CDR3 is 14 amino acids long. The germline CDR1 and CDR2 sequences are LNHDA and SQIVND (reference sequence). CDR3 in DNA: TGTGCCAGTAGTATAGCTGGAAGCACAGATACGCAGTATTTT. It is translated as CASSIAGSTDTQYF.

The chain links TRBV6-5 to TRBJ1-2; unclear D gene. Germline V gene sequence: CDR1 MNHEY, CDR2 SVGAGI. The CDR3 extends over 16 amino acids. Trimming removed 6 bases at V and 0 bases at J, with 17 bases between. The CDR3 region has the DNA TGTGCCAGCAGCTACCGGCGCCACATGCCTAACTATGGCTACACCTTC. It translates to CASSYRRHMPNYGYTF.

The rearrangement joins TRBV6-1 to TRBJ1-1; 7 bases agree with TRBD1. The CDR3 is 15 residues long. CDR1 and CDR2 from the germline V gene are MNHNS and SASEGT. V was clipped by 6 bases and J by 2 bases; unmatched bases: 9. The CDR3 DNA reads as TGTGCCAGCAGCACGAAAACAGGGGCCAACACTGAAGCTTTCTTT. This encodes CASSTKTGANTEAFF.

The chain couples TRBV11-1 to TRBJ2-5, with a possible D match to TRBD1 (5 bases). Germline V CDR1 and CDR2: SGHAT, FQDESV (reference sequence). There are 15 residues in the CDR3. V lost 3 bases and J 4 bases, leaving 15 bases between the germline ends. The CDR3 nucleotides are TGTGCCAGCAGCTTCAGGGTACGGGTCGGAGAGACCCAGTACTTC. Protein: CASSFRVRVGETQYF.

The chain has TRBV7-3 and TRBJ2-1; D tentatively reads TRBD1 or TRBD2 (5 bases each). Germline loops: CDR1 SGHTA, CDR2 FQGTGA. CDR3 length: 14 residues. V dropped 3 bases and J dropped 6 bases, with 12 bases sitting between them. CDR3 nucleotides: TGTGCCAGCAGCTTTTACCCGGGACCCAATGAGCAGTTCTTC. Its protein product is CASSFYPGPNEQFF.

J is TRBJ1-1 and V is TRBV18; possible D gene TRBD1, 5 bases. CDR1 is KGHSH, CDR2 LQKENI, per germline. This CDR3 is 13 amino acids long. Deletions cut 5 bases from V and 3 bases from J, with 10 bases between. The CDR3 spells CASSGTRDTEAFF. CDR3 sequence (DNA): TGTGCCAGCTCAGGGACTAGGGACACTGAAGCTTTCTTT.

V and J are TRBV25-1 and TRBJ1-2; perhaps TRBD1 as D (5 bases). The CDR3 covers 12 residues. V gave up 4 bases and J gave up 4 bases, with 7 bases separating them. CDR1 is MGHDK and CDR2 is SYGVNS in the germline V gene. CDR3: CASSGDSYGYTF. In DNA, the CDR3 is TGTGCCAGCAGTGGCGACAGCTATGGCTACACCTTC.

On this clone: An end of the junction differs from the germline gene, which may be a read error. This chain links TRBV7-7 with TRBJ2-5, with D perhaps matching TRBD2 (5 bases). The germline V gene encodes CDR1 SSHAT and CDR2 FNYEAQ (reference sequence). CDR3 size: 14 residues. CDR3: CASSLDGMTETQYF. The CDR3 DNA follows: TGTGCTAGCAGCTTAGACGGGATGACAGAGACCCAGTACTTC.

The chain is built from TRBV2 and TRBJ1-4; 9 bases are a match to TRBD1. Unmatched junction bases numbered 4, after V lost 8 bases and J lost 6 bases. The CDR3 totals 13 residues. CDR1 is SNHLY, CDR2 FYNNEI, per germline. The CDR3: CASHRGRDEKLFF. The CDR3 nucleotides read TGTGCCAGCCACAGGGGGCGGGATGAAAAACTGTTTTTT.

The rearrangement links TRBV11-2 to TRBJ2-5, with D unresolved. Per the germline V gene, CDR1 is SGHAT and CDR2 is FQNNGV. Trimming cost V 4 bases and J 0 bases, with 6 bases left between them. The CDR3 has 13 residues. CDR3 protein: CASSWSYQETQYF. The DNA for the CDR3 is TGTGCCAGCAGCTGGTCGTACCAAGAGACCCAGTACTTC.

V usage is TRBV5-6 and J usage is TRBJ1-1; TRBD1 matches at 8 bases. The germline CDR1 and CDR2 sequences are SGHDT and YYEEEE. The CDR3 spans 15 residues. Unmatched junction bases numbered 6, after V lost 4 bases and J lost 1 base. CDR3 DNA: TGTGCCAGCAGCGCCCCGACAGGGGCGAACACTGAAGCTTTCTTT. It codes for CASSAPTGANTEAFF.

The V gene is TRBV16, the J gene TRBJ2-6; D gene uncertain. The germline CDR1 and CDR2 sequences are KGHSY and FQNENV. The CDR3 spans 15 residues. Trimming shortened V by 0 bases and J by 0 bases, and 3 bases separated the two germline ends. This chain's CDR3 is CASSQSISGANVLTF. CDR3 DNA: TGTGCCAGCAGCCAATCAATCTCTGGGGCCAACGTCCTGACTTTC. The whole variable domain, remainder taken from reference TRBV16 and TRBJ2-6, is GEEVAQTPKHLVRGEGQKAKLYCAPIKGHSYVFWYQQVLKNEFKFLISFQNENVFDETGMPKERFSAKCLPNSPCSLEIQATKLEDSAVYFCASSQSISGANVLTFGAGSRLTVL.

V gene TRBV2 combines with J gene TRBJ2-5, with D uncertain. Between the trimmed V and J ends, which lost 8 bases and 1 base, there was a span of 11 bases. The CDR3 contains 13 residues. Germline assignment: CDR1 SNHLY and CDR2 FYNNEI. CDR3 in DNA: TGTGCCAGCGCCTTCGGCTCCCAAGAGACCCAGTACTTC. Translating gives CASAFGSQETQYF.

V is TRBV4-3 and J is TRBJ2-3; D could derive from TRBD1 or TRBD2 (5 bases each). The CDR3 covers 15 residues. Germline CDR1 and CDR2: LGHNA and YSLEER. V was cut by 4 bases and J by 2 bases, with 13 bases left in between. This CDR3 is CASSPSGRNTDTQYF. CDR3 DNA: TGCGCCAGCAGCCCCTCGGGACGGAACACAGATACGCAGTATTTT.